This entry lists 22 T cell receptor beta chains sequenced from one sample in a study of Ad26.COV2.S vaccination and SARS-CoV-2 variants. The treatment is: roughly 19 received Ad26.COV2.S at low or high dose, single or two shots; several received placebo; per-sample allocation not given. It was on day 63 after the first vaccine or placebo injection that samples were taken. The protocol was immunoSEQ multiplex PCR, while the TCRdb copy is restricted to in-frame clones and leaves out a portion. The sample holds some 400,000 clones, about 91% seen once. This specimen was peripheral blood, taken in a trial of Ad26.COV2.S vaccine versus placebo. These receptors were collected from a person aged 18-65 years who received the Ad26.COV2.S COVID-19 vaccine or a placebo.

The CDR3: CSARSGWGRADTQYF. The CDR3 coding sequence is TGCAGCGCCCGATCGGGGTGGGGGCGCGCAGATACGCAGTATTTT. The chain couples TRBV29-1 to TRBJ2-3; TRBD1 is a possible D gene (6 bases). The CDR3 is 15 amino acids. CDR1 is SQVTM, CDR2 ANQGSEA, per germline. Deletions cut 7 bases from V and 4 bases from J, with 21 bases between.

The chain recombines TRBV7-2 with TRBJ1-2, with D possibly being TRBD1 (6 bases). The CDR3 runs to 14 residues. The V end lost 3 bases, the J end lost 5 bases, and 13 bases lay between the germline ends. The V gene's germline CDR1 is SGHTA and CDR2 FQGNSA. For the CDR3, the DNA is TGTGCCAGCAGCTTCGGGGGGCGAGGATATGGCTACACCTTC. This gives the protein CASSFGGRGYGYTF.

The J gene is TRBJ1-6, the V gene TRBV18, with D possibly being TRBD1 (6 bases). The CDR3 contains 15 residues. Germline CDR1 KGHSH, CDR2 LQKENI. Trimming removed 2 bases from V and 8 bases from J, with 13 bases in between. As DNA, the CDR3 is TGTGCCAGCTCACCATTGGGGGCTTGGGATTCACCCCTCCACTTT. Translation gives CASSPLGAWDSPLHF.

This chain joins TRBV28 and TRBJ2-7, with 9 bases lining up with TRBD2. V lost 6 bases, J lost 8 bases, and 11 bases stayed unmatched. This CDR3 has 14 residues. CDR1 is MDHEN, CDR2 SYDVKM, per germline. Here the CDR3 reads CASSLIAGDRKQYF. CDR3 nucleotide sequence: TGTGCCAGCAGCCTTATAGCGGGAGACCGGAAGCAGTACTTC. The full variable domain, in which reference TRBV28 and TRBJ2-7 provide the parts outside the CDR3, is DVKVTQSSRYLVKRTGEKVFLECVQDMDHENMFWYRQDPGLGLRLIYFSYDVKMKEKGDIPEGYSVSREKKERFSLILESASTNQTSMYLCASSLIAGDRKQYFGPGTRLTVT.

The chain combines TRBV28 with TRBJ2-6; 8 bases agree with TRBD1. The CDR3 totals 17 residues. Germline CDR1 is MDHEN and CDR2 is SYDVKM. J was trimmed by 3 bases and V by 3 bases; bases with no gene match: 7. The CDR3 is CASSFRTGPDGANVLTF. CDR3 sequence (DNA): TGTGCCAGCAGTTTCCGGACAGGGCCAGATGGGGCCAACGTCCTGACTTTC.

V usage is TRBV4-3 and J usage is TRBJ1-1; no reliable D call. The CDR3 is 15 amino acids. Germline CDR1 is LGHNA and CDR2 is YSLEER. V lost 0 bases to trimming and J lost 2 bases, with 10 bases between them. CDR3 nucleotides: TGCGCCAGCAGCCAAGATCCAGGAGTTAACACTGAAGCTTTCTTT. The encoded protein is CASSQDPGVNTEAFF.

This chain connects TRBV5-1 to TRBJ1-1, with D tentatively TRBD1 (5 bases). Trimming stripped 0 bases from V and 1 base from J, with 10 bases between. Germline CDR1 and CDR2: SGHRS and YFSETQ. The CDR3 is made up of 15 amino acids. CDR3 sequence: CASSLEGISNTEAFF. The DNA for the CDR3 is TGCGCCAGCAGCTTGGAGGGGATCTCGAACACTGAAGCTTTCTTT.

This rearrangement joins TRBV5-1 to TRBJ2-3, with 9 bases lining up with TRBD2. V lost 4 bases to trimming and J lost 6 bases; unmatched junction nucleotides: 21. Germline V gene lookup returns CDR1 SGHRS and CDR2 YFSETQ. The CDR3 is 19 amino acids. The CDR3 DNA is TGCGCCAGCAGCCCGCCTCTCGTTGCGGGAGGGCCTGGAGGGGATACGCAGTATTTT. Its protein is CASSPPLVAGGPGGDTQYF.

This clone was recorded a few times. The chain uses TRBV7-3 and TRBJ1-3; the match to TRBD1 covers 7 bases. The CDR3 has 14 residues. Trimming removed 4 bases from V and 3 bases from J; junction bases left unmatched: 3. The germline gives CDR1 SGHTA, CDR2 FQGTGA. CDR3 sequence (DNA): TGTGCCAGCAGCTCAGGGGGTGGTGGAAACACCATATATTTT. As protein: CASSSGGGGNTIYF.

This chain links TRBV6-5 with TRBJ2-1, with TRBD2 matching over 11 bases. The V and J ends lost 2 bases and 5 bases, in that order; junction bases with no gene match: 5. This CDR3 spans 16 amino acids. Germline V gene lookup returns CDR1 MNHEY and CDR2 SVGAGI. The CDR3 DNA reads TGTGCCAGCAGTTACCTTAGCGGGAGGGGGGACAATGAGCAGTTCTTC. Translation: CASSYLSGRGDNEQFF.

The chain combines TRBV7-9 with TRBJ1-1; D gene unclear. Trimming removed 3 bases at V and 0 bases at J, with 8 bases between. This CDR3 spans 14 amino acids. The germline V gene has CDR1 SEHNR and CDR2 FQNEAQ (reference sequence). CDR3 residues: CASSFELMNTEAFF. For the CDR3, the DNA is TGTGCCAGCAGCTTCGAATTAATGAACACTGAAGCTTTCTTT. Based on the CDR3 plus reference TRBV7-9 and TRBJ1-1, the full variable domain is DTGVSQNPRHKITKRGQNVTFRCDPISEHNRLYWYRQTLGQGPEFLTYFQNEAQLEKSRLLSDRFSAERPKGSFSTLEIQRTEQGDSAMYLCASSFELMNTEAFFGQGTRLTVV.

The chain carries TRBV6-4 and TRBJ2-2, with 7 nucleotides matching TRBD2. Germline CDR1 and CDR2: MRHNA and SNTAGT. CDR3 length: 15 amino acids. V dropped 5 bases and J dropped 7; count of bases not matched to a gene: 10. This CDR3 reads CASSPRLGTNGELFF. DNA of the CDR3: TGTGCCAGCAGTCCAAGGTTGGGGACTAACGGGGAGCTGTTTTTT.

A few counts support this clone. This chain uses TRBV9 with TRBJ2-5; D is unclear. The CDR3 is 11 residues long. The germline V and J ends were trimmed by 3 bases and 3 bases, with 3 bases remaining between them. Germline CDR1 and CDR2: SGDLS and YYNGEE. The CDR3 loop is CASSDEETQYF. CDR3 nucleotide sequence: TGTGCCAGCAGCGACGAAGAGACCCAGTACTTC.

The chain links TRBV28 to TRBJ2-7; 8 bases are a match to TRBD2. The V gene's germline CDR1 is MDHEN and CDR2 SYDVKM. Trimming cost V 5 bases and J 5 bases; bases outside gene matches: 14. The CDR3 length is 16 residues. CDR3 nucleotide sequence: TGTGCCAGCAGTCCCCCGGGAGGGGCGGGAGGTAACGAGCAGTACTTC. Translating it yields CASSPPGGAGGNEQYF.

This chain uses TRBV2 with TRBJ2-7; TRBD2 is a possible D gene (6 bases). The V gene's germline CDR1 is SNHLY and CDR2 FYNNEI. CDR3 length equals 15 residues. The germline V and J ends were trimmed by 6 bases and 3 bases, with 18 bases remaining between them. CDR3 DNA: TGTGCCAGCAGCCCCAACAGGAGGGTTAGCTACGAGCAGTACTTC. Protein: CASSPNRRVSYEQYF. Using reference TRBV2 and TRBJ2-7 for the parts outside the CDR3, the full variable domain is EPEVTQTPSHQVTQMGQEVILRCVPISNHLYFYWYRQILGQKVEFLVSFYNNEISEKSEIFDDQFSVERPDGSNFTLKIRSTKLEDSAMYFCASSPNRRVSYEQYFGPGTRLTVT.

The chain carries TRBV7-3 and TRBJ2-5, with D unclear. The CDR3 length is 15 residues. Trimming pared 5 bases from V and 5 bases from J, leaving 18 bases between. The germline gives CDR1 SGHTA, CDR2 FQGTGA. The CDR3 bases are TGTGCCAGCAGCCGGAACGGGCAGATCGGGGAGACCCAGTACTTC. It translates to CASSRNGQIGETQYF. Drawing the rest from reference TRBV7-3 and TRBJ2-5, the complete variable domain is GAGVSQTPSNKVTEKGKYVELRCDPISGHTALYWYRQSLGQGPEFLIYFQGTGAADDSGLPNDRFFAVRPEGSVSTLKIQRTERGDSAVYLCASSRNGQIGETQYFGPGTRLLVL.

On this clone itself: This specimen includes other DNA sequences encoding the same CDR3. This sequence joins TRBV9 and TRBJ2-2; D remains ambiguous. Trimming took 0 bases from V and 5 from J, leaving 5 bases between them. CDR3 length equals 13 residues. The germline CDR1 and CDR2 sequences are SGDLS and YYNGEE. The CDR3 bases are TGTGCCAGCAGCGTAGGGGGAACCGGGGAGCTGTTTTTT. Translated: CASSVGGTGELFF.

The V and J genes are TRBV19 and TRBJ1-4; the D is unclear. Trimming cost V 6 bases and J 7 bases, with 15 bases left between them. The CDR3 has 14 amino acids. The germline V gene encodes CDR1 LNHDA and CDR2 SQIVND (reference sequence). The CDR3 DNA is TGTGCCAGTAGCTCCCGGAAAGGCGGTGAAAAACTGTTTTTT. Translated: CASSSRKGGEKLFF.

This clone was picked up a small number of times. This chain uses TRBV5-5 with TRBJ2-7; no clear D gene. The CDR3 is 14 residues long. Trimming took off 0 bases at V and 2 bases at J, with 9 bases between the two ends. From germline, CDR1 is SGHKS and CDR2 YYEKEE (reference sequence). The CDR3 here is CASSLVARPYEQYF. CDR3 bases: TGTGCCAGCAGCTTGGTCGCCAGACCCTACGAGCAGTACTTC. Using reference TRBV5-5 and TRBJ2-7 for the parts outside the CDR3, the full variable domain is DAGVTQSPTHLIKTRGQQVTLRCSPISGHKSVSWYQQVLGQGPQFIFQYYEKEERGRGNFPDRFSARQFPNYSSELNVNALLLGDSALYLCASSLVARPYEQYFGPGTRLTVT.

The rearrangement joins TRBV7-8 to TRBJ2-7, with TRBD2 identical over 10 bases. Germline CDR1 is SGHVS and CDR2 is FQNEAQ. V lost 1 base, J lost 5 bases, and 8 bases stayed unmatched. This CDR3 has 16 amino acids. The CDR3 loop reads CASSLVASGSGNEQYF. The CDR3, as DNA: TGTGCCAGCAGCTTAGTCGCTAGCGGGAGTGGTAACGAGCAGTACTTC.

The chain carries TRBV28 and TRBJ2-7; TRBD1 matches 8 bases. This CDR3 contains 14 residues. CDR1 and CDR2 (germline): MDHEN, SYDVKM. J gave up 2 bases and V 3 bases, and 3 bases lay outside the gene matches. The CDR3: CASSFQGATYEQYF. The CDR3 nucleotides read TGTGCCAGCAGTTTCCAGGGGGCAACCTACGAGCAGTACTTC.

J is TRBJ2-5 and V is TRBV7-9, with 8 bases fitting TRBD1. J was trimmed by 5 bases and V by 5 bases; bases with no gene match: 7. CDR3 length: 14 residues. CDR1 and CDR2 (germline): SEHNR, FQNEAQ (reference sequence). The CDR3 reads CASSPDRGWETQYF. In nucleotides, the CDR3 is TGTGCCAGCAGCCCTGACAGGGGTTGGGAGACCCAGTACTTC.